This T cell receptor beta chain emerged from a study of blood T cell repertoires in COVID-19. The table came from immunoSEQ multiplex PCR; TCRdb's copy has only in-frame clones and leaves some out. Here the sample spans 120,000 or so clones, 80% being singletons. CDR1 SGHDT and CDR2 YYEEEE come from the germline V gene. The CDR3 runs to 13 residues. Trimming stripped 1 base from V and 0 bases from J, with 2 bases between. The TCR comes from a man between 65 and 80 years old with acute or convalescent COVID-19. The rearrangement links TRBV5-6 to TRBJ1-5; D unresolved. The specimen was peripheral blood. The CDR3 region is CASSLRSNQPQHF. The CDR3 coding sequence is TGTGCCAGCAGCTTGCGTAGCAATCAGCCCCAGCATTTT. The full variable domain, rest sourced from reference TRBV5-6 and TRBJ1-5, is DAGVTQSPTHLIKTRGQQVTLRCSPKSGHDTVSWYQQALGQGPQFIFQYYEEEERQRGNFPDRFSGHQFPNYSSELNVNALLLGDSALYLCASSLRSNQPQHFGDGTRLSIL.